This entry lists 14 T cell receptor beta chains sequenced from one sample in a study (dated by TCRdb to 2014 to 2015). Cells that were CD4+CD25+CD127-/low were the ones isolated as Tregs. The library was generated by 5' RACE. Reads for this sample came from an Illumina MiSeq. The raw public data were reprocessed by TCRdb itself: fastp quality trimming at Q25, MiXCR clonotype calling, in-frame beta chains only. Rows merge per CDR3 protein into single entries with the most common DNA and genes. The sample contains around 30,000 distinct CDR3 sequences, over 20% of them found a single time. In total, the top ten clones hold less than 2.5% of the sample. The material sequenced was tumor-infiltrating Tregs sorted from the breast tumor. Receptor source: a female donor with breast cancer.

This clonotype was seen ten or more times. The gene calls are TRBV14 and TRBJ2-7; 13 nucleotides match TRBD2. The V segment lost 0 bases and the J segment 2 bases; nucleotides outside the gene matches: 4. Germline V CDR1 and CDR2: SGHDN, FVKESK. The CDR3 is 17 residues long. The CDR3 spells CASSQDRLAGGAYEQYF. The CDR3 DNA reads as TGTGCCAGCAGCCAAGACCGACTAGCGGGGGGAGCCTACGAGCAGTACTTC.

Note on this clonotype: This may be a read error: a much more frequent sequence differs by one nucleotide. The V and J genes are TRBV6-4 and TRBJ1-5, with D maybe TRBD1 (5 bases). The germline CDR1 and CDR2 sequences are MRHNA and SNTAGT. The CDR3 is 13 residues long. Trimming shortened V by 4 bases and J by 2 bases, and 6 bases separated the two germline ends. CDR3 protein: CASSGRGNQPQHF. Here the CDR3 DNA reads TGTGCCAGCAGTGGCAGGGGCAATCAGCCCCAGCATTTT.

This clonotype was recorded many times. V gene TRBV27 combines with J gene TRBJ2-7; no clear D. Germline V CDR1 and CDR2: MNHEY, SMNVEV (reference sequence). Trimming took off 0 bases at V and 3 bases at J, with 9 bases between the two ends. CDR3 length equals 14 residues. The DNA of the CDR3 is TGTGCCAGCAGTTTATCTCCTTCCTACTACGAGCAGTACTTC. Protein: CASSLSPSYYEQYF.

This clonotype has a handful of counts. The chain links TRBV6-6 to TRBJ2-1, with a possible D match to TRBD2 (5 bases). This CDR3 is 13 amino acids long. V was trimmed by 6 bases and J by 5 bases, leaving 11 bases between them. From germline, CDR1 is MNHNY and CDR2 SVGAGI (reference sequence). CDR3 nucleotide sequence: TGTGCCAGCAGCACCCGGCGGGACAATGAGCAGTTCTTC. Translation gives CASSTRRDNEQFF.

In its sample, this clonotype was seen a few times. CDR3 nucleotides: TGCGCCAGCAAAACAGGGAGCACTGAAGCTTTCTTT. Translating gives CASKTGSTEAFF. The chain uses TRBV10-2 and TRBJ1-1; tentatively, D is TRBD1 (6 bases). Trimming pared 7 bases from V and 4 bases from J, leaving 10 bases between. Germline values: CDR1 WSHSY, CDR2 SAAADI. The CDR3 runs 12 residues.

This clonotype has a handful of counts. A much larger clone differs by one base, so this may be a read error. This chain uses TRBV20-1 with TRBJ2-7; tentative D call: TRBD2 (5 bases). The CDR3 covers 11 residues. CDR1 is DFQATT and CDR2 is SNEGSKA in the germline V gene (reference sequence). With 5 bases removed from V and 10 bases from J, the gap between germline ends came to 15 bases. DNA for the CDR3: TGCAGTGCTCGCACCGGGGTTGACCAGTACTTC. Translating gives CSARTGVDQYF.

This clonotype was detected a few times. The chain links TRBV4-1 to TRBJ1-1; 9 bases line up with TRBD1. The CDR3 spans 15 residues. With V trimmed by 4 bases and J by 1 base, 4 bases remained unmatched. CDR1 and CDR2 (germline): MGHRA, YSYEKL. CDR3 region: CASSRAGQGNTEAFF. The CDR3 DNA follows: TGCGCCAGCAGCCGCGCGGGACAGGGGAACACTGAAGCTTTCTTT.

In this sample, this clonotype turned up many times. The gene calls are TRBV28 and TRBJ2-5, with 7 bases identical to TRBD1. The V segment lost 8 bases and the J segment 5 bases; nucleotides outside the gene matches: 14. CDR3 length equals 15 residues. Germline V gene data show CDR1 as MDHEN and CDR2 as SYDVKM. The CDR3: CASAQDRSWSETQYF. The CDR3 DNA sequence: TGTGCCAGCGCCCAGGACAGGTCGTGGTCGGAGACCCAGTACTTC. Full variable domain (remainder filled in from reference TRBV28 and TRBJ2-5): DVKVTQSSRYLVKRTGEKVFLECVQDMDHENMFWYRQDPGLGLRLIYFSYDVKMKEKGDIPEGYSVSREKKERFSLILESASTNQTSMYLCASAQDRSWSETQYFGPGTRLLVL.

This clonotype turned up a few times. This may be a read error, as it is one base from a much larger clone. The CDR3 here is CATSDKRRRDETQYF. CDR3 bases: TGTGCCACCAGTGATAAGCGTCGCCGGGACGAGACCCAGTACTTC. The chain is built from TRBV24-1 and TRBJ2-5, with D perhaps matching TRBD1 or TRBD2 (5 bases each). The V gene's germline CDR1 is KGHDR and CDR2 SFDVKD. CDR3 size: 15 residues. The V gene lost 3 bases and the J gene lost 5 bases, with 15 bases spanning the gap.

V and J are TRBV20-1 and TRBJ1-2; TRBD1 is a possible D gene (5 bases). The germline gives CDR1 DFQATT, CDR2 SNEGSKA (reference sequence). The CDR3 extends over 14 amino acids. Trimming took 3 bases from V and 8 from J, leaving 19 bases between them. The CDR3 loop reads CSASRDGSGVGYTF. DNA of the CDR3: TGCAGTGCTAGCAGGGACGGATCGGGTGTCGGCTACACCTTC.

This clonotype was picked up many times. The chain joins TRBV4-2 to TRBJ1-2; 10 nucleotides line up with TRBD1. The CDR3 is 15 amino acids. Losses at the gene ends were 2 bases for V and 3 bases for J; bases not matched to a gene: 3. Germline values: CDR1 LGHNA, CDR2 YNFKEQ. CDR3 DNA sequence: TGTGCCAGCAGCCAACCGACAGGGGGCGACTATGGCTACACCTTC. Translated, it gives CASSQPTGGDYGYTF.

Turning to this clonotype: A much larger clone differs from this one at a single base, so this may be a read error. The J gene is TRBJ2-1, the V gene TRBV6-1; no definite D call. Germline V lookup: CDR1 MNHNS, CDR2 SASEGT. CDR3 size: 12 residues. The V end lost 7 bases, the J end lost 7 bases, and 11 bases lay between the germline ends. The CDR3 sequence is CASTRSGNEQFF. CDR3 in DNA: TGTGCCAGCACACGATCGGGTAATGAGCAGTTCTTC.

This clonotype was seen ten or more times. The rearrangement links TRBV11-2 to TRBJ2-7; 9 bases fit TRBD1. Germline V lookup: CDR1 SGHAT, CDR2 FQNNGV. With 5 bases clipped from V and 5 bases from J, the junction kept 7 bases outside the gene matches. The length of the CDR3 is 14 residues. DNA of the CDR3: TGTGCCAGCAGCCAATACAGGGGGCGGAACGAGCAGTACTTC. Amino acids: CASSQYRGRNEQYF.

The V and J genes are TRBV29-1 and TRBJ2-1; D is ambiguous. This CDR3 comprises 13 residues. Trimming removed 2 bases at V and 10 bases at J, with 15 bases between. CDR1 and CDR2 from the germline V gene are SQVTM and ANQGSEA. The CDR3 coding sequence is TGCAGCGTTGAATCGGTACGGTCGCGGGAGCAGTTCTTC. This encodes CSVESVRSREQFF.